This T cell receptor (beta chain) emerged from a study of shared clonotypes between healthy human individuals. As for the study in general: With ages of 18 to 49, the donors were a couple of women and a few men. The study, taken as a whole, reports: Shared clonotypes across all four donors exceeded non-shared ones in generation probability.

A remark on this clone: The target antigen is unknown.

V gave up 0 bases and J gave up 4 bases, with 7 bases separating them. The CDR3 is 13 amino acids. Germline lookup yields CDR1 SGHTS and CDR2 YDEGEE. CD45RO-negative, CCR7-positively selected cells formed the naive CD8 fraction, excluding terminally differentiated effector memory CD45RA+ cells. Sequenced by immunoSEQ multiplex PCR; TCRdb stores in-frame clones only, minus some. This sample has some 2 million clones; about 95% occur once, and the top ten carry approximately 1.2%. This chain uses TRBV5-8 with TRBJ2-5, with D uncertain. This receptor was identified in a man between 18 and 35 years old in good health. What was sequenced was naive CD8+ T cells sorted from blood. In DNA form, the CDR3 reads TGTGCCAGCAGCTTGGCCTCGGGAGAGACCCAGTACTTC. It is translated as CASSLASGETQYF.